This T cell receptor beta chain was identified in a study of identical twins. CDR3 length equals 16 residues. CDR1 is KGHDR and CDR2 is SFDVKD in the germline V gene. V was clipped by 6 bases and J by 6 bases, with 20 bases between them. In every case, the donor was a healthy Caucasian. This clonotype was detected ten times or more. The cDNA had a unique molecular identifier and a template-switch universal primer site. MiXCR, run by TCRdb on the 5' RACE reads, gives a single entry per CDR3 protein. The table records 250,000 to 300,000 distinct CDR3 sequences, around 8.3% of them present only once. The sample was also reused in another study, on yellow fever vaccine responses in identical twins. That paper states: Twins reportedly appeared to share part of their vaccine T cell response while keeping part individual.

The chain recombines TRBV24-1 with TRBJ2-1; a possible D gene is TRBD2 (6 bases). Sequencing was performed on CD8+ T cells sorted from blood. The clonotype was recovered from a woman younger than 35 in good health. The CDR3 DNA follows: TGTGCCACCAGTCAGATTTCCGGAGGGGCAATCAATGAGCAGTTCTTC. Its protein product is CATSQISGGAINEQFF.